This T cell receptor beta chain was sequenced during a study of cytomegalovirus exposure and HLA in healthy donors. This clone showed up just once. Its antigen is as yet unknown. Both 60 Vbeta primers and 13 Jbeta primers went into the PCR. Produced via immunoSEQ multiplex PCR; TCRdb's table is partial and in-frame only. Among 43,000 or so clones listed, around three quarters were seen once. Per germline, CDR1 MNHEY and CDR2 SMNVEV (reference sequence). The CDR3 length is 13 residues. V was shortened by 5 bases and J by 10 bases, with 16 bases between the two germline ends. Study-wide points: When analyzed later, a missense DCLRE1C variant was found to be linked to TCR beta V- and J-gene trimming. The listing of approximately 160 TCR beta chains classed them as cytomegalovirus-associated.

The receptor was isolated from a young man in good health and CMV-seronegative. The chain uses TRBV27 and TRBJ2-3, with D possibly matching TRBD2 (5 bases). Sequenced sample: PBMCs. The CDR3 nucleotides are TGTGCCAGCAGTGCTAGGCCTAGCTCGGCGCAGTATTTT. It specifies CASSARPSSAQYF.